This T cell receptor beta chain appears in the sequencing data of a study of siplizumab effects on memory and regulatory T cells. The CDR3 has 14 amino acids. V was cut by 3 bases and J by 0 bases, with 9 bases left in between. Germline V lookup: CDR1 MGHRA, CDR2 YSYEKL. As for this clone: The antigen is not known.

TCRdb keeps only in-frame clones here, not all; method: immunoSEQ multiplex PCR. This table holds approximately 58,000 clones, 85% to 95% found once. Overall study results and limits: Major contributors to the alloresponse seemed to be naive T cells, which also appeared more diverse than memory cells. An assignable phenotype, naive or memory, was missing from roughly 86-96% of proliferating CD4+ or CD8+ clones.

This sequence originates from a human donor in good health. The rearrangement joins TRBV4-1 to TRBJ2-7; D is perhaps TRBD1 (6 bases). The sequenced sample consisted of CD8+ T cells sorted from blood. As DNA, the CDR3 is TGCGCCAGCAGCCAGACAGGCTACTCCTACGAGCAGTACTTC. Translating it yields CASSQTGYSYEQYF.